The clone carrying this T cell receptor beta chain showed up just once. Vbeta (60) and Jbeta (13) primers were used in the PCR. TCRdb keeps only in-frame clones here, not all; method: immunoSEQ multiplex PCR. The data show some 150,000 clones, around four fifths seen once. This record comes from a study of cytomegalovirus exposure and HLA in healthy donors. The CDR3 extends over 13 amino acids. V gave up 6 bases and J gave up 15 bases; unmatched junction bases: 15. Per germline, CDR1 ENHRY and CDR2 SYGVKD. The chain combines TRBV10-3 with TRBJ2-3; 7 bases are a match to TRBD1. The sequence derives from a male donor in good health and CMV-seronegative. The sequenced material came from PBMCs. In DNA form, the CDR3 reads TGTGCCATCAGCGCCGACTCCGGGACAGCGGATTATTTT. It translates to CAISADSGTADYF.